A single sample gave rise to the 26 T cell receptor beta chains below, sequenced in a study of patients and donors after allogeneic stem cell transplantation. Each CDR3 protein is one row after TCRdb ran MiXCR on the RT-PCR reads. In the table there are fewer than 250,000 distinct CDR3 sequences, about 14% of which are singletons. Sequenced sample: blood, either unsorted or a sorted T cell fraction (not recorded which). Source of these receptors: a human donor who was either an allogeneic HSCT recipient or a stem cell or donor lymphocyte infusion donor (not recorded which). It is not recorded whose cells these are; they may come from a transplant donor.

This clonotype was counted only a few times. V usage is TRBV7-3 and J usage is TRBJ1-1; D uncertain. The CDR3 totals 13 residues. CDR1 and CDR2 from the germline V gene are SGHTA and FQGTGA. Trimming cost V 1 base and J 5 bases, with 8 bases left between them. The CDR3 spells CASSLIGRTEAFF. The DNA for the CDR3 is TGTGCCAGCAGCTTAATCGGTCGAACTGAAGCTTTCTTT.

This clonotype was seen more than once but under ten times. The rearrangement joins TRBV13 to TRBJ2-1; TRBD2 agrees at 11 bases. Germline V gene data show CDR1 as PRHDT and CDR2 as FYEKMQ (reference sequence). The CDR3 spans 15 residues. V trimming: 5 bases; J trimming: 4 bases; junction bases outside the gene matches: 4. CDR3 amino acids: CASSTGLADYNEQFF. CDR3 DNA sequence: TGTGCCAGCAGCACGGGACTAGCGGATTACAATGAGCAGTTCTTC.

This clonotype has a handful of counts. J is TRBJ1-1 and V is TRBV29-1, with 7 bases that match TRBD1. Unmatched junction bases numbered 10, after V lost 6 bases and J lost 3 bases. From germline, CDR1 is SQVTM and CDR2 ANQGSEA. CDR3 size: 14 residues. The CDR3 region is CSVRGGYGDTEAFF. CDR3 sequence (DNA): TGCAGCGTCAGGGGGGGGTATGGTGACACTGAAGCTTTCTTT.

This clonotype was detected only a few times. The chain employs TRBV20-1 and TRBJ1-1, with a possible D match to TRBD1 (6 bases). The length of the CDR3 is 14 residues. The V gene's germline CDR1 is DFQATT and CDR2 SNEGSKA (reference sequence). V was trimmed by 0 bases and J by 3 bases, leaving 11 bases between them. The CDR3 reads CSAREGQGHTEAFF. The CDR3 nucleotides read TGCAGTGCTAGAGAGGGGCAGGGGCACACTGAAGCTTTCTTT.

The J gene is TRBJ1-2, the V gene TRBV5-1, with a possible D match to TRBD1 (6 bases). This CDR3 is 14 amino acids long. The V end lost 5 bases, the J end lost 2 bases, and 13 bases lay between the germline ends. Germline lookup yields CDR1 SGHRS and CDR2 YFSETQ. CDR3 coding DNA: TGCGCCAGCAGTCCCACAGGGTACAACTATGGCTACACCTTC. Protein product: CASSPTGYNYGYTF.

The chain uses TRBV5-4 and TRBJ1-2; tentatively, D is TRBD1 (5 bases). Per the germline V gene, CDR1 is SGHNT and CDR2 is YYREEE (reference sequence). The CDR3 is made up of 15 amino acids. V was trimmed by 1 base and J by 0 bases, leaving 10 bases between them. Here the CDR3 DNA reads TGTGCCAGCAGCTTGAGGACACGTTCTAACTATGGCTACACCTTC. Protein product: CASSLRTRSNYGYTF.

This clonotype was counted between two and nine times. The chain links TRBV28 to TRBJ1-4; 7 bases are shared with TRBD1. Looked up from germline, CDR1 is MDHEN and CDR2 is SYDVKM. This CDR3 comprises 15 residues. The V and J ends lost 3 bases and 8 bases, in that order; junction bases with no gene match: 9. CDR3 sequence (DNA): TGTGCCAGCAGTTTGCCAGGGGGGCCGGAGGAAAAACTGTTTTTT. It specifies CASSLPGGPEEKLFF.

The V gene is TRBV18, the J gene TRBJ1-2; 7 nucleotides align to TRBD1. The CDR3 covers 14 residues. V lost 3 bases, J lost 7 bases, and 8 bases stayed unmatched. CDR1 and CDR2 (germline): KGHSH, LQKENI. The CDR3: CASSPPDRVSGYTF. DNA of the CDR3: TGTGCCAGCTCACCCCCCGACAGGGTTTCTGGCTACACCTTC.

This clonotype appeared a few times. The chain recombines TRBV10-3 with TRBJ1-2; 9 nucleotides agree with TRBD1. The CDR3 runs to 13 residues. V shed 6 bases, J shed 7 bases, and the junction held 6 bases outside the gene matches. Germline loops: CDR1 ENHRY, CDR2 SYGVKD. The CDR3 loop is CAIRPGQGVGYTF. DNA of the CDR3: TGTGCCATCAGGCCGGGACAGGGAGTTGGCTACACCTTC.

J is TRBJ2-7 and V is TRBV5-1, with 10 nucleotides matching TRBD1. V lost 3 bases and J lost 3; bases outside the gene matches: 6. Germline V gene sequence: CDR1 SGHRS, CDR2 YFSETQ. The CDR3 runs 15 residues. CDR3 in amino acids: CASSWGQGSVYEQYF. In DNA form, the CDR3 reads TGCGCCAGCAGCTGGGGACAGGGGAGTGTCTACGAGCAGTACTTC.

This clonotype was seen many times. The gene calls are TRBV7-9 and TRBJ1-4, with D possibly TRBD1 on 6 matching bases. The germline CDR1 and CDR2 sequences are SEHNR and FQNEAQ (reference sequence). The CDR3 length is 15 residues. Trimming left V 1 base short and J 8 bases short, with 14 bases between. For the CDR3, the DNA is TGTGCCAGCAGCTTAGTAAACGGGGGCGTCGAAAAACTGTTTTTT. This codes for CASSLVNGGVEKLFF.

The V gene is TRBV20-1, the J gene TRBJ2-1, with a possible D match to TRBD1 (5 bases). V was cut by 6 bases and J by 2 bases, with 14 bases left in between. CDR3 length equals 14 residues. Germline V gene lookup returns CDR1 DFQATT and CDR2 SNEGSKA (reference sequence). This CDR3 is CSATPTVTYNEQFF. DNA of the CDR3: TGCAGTGCGACCCCGACAGTAACCTACAATGAGCAGTTCTTC.

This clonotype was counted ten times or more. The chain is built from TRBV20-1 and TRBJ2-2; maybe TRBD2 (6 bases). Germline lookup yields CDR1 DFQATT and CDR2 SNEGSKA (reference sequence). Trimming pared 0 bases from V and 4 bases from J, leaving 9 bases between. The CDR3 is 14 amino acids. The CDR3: CSARDGTFTGELFF. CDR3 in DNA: TGCAGTGCTAGAGACGGGACTTTCACCGGGGAGCTGTTTTTT.

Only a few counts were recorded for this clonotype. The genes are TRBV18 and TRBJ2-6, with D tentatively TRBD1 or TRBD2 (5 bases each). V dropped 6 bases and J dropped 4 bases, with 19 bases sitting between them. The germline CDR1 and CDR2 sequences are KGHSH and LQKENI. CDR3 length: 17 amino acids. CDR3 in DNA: TGTGCCAGCTCCCTCGGGACGAGGCGAGCGGGGGCCAACGTCCTGACTTTC. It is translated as CASSLGTRRAGANVLTF.

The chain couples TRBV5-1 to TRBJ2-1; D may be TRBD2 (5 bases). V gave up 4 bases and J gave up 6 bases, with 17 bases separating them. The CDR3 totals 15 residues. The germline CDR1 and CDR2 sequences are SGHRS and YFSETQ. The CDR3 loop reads CASSLLGAVLNEQFF. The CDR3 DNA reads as TGCGCCAGCAGCCTCCTGGGAGCGGTACTCAATGAGCAGTTCTTC. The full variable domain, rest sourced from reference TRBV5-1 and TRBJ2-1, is KAGVTQTPRYLIKTRGQQVTLSCSPISGHRSVSWYQQTPGQGLQFLFEYFSETQRNKGNFPGRFSGRQFSNSRSEMNVSTLELGDSALYLCASSLLGAVLNEQFFGPGTRLTVL.

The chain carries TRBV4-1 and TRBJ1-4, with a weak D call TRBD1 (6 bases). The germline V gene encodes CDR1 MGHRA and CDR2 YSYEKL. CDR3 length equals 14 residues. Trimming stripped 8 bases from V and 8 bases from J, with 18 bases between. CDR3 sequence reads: CASRKVGAREKLFF. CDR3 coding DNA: TGCGCCAGCCGCAAGGTGGGGGCGCGAGAAAAACTGTTTTTT.

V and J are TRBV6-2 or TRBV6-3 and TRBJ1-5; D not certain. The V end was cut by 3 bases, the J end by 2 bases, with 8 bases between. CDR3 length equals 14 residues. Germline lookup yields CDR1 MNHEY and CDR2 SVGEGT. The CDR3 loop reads CASSYRRGNQPQHF. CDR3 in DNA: TGTGCCAGCAGTTATAGGCGGGGCAATCAGCCCCAGCATTTT.

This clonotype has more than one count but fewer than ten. This CDR3 is CASSPTANSNYGYTF. The CDR3 nucleotides read TGTGCCAGCAGCCCGACAGCTAACTCTAACTATGGCTACACCTTC. This rearrangement joins TRBV6-1 to TRBJ1-2, with a weak D call TRBD1 (5 bases). CDR1 is MNHNS and CDR2 is SASEGT in the germline V gene. This CDR3 is 15 amino acids long. V was trimmed by 6 bases and J by 0 bases, leaving 14 bases between them.

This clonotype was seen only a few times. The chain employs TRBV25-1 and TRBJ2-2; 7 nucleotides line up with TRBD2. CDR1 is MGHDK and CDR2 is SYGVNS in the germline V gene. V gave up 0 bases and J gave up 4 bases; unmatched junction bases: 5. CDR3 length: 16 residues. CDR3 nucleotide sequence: TGTGCCAGCAGTGAATATATGTCTAGCGGCACCGGGGAGCTGTTTTTT. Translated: CASSEYMSSGTGELFF.

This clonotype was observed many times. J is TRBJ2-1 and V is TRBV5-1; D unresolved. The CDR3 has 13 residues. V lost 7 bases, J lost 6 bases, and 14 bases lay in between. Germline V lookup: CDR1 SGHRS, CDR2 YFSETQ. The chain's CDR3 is CASSLDPVNEQFF. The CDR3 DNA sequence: TGCGCCAGCTCACTTGACCCGGTCAATGAGCAGTTCTTC. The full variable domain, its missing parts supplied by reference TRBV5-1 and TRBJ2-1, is KAGVTQTPRYLIKTRGQQVTLSCSPISGHRSVSWYQQTPGQGLQFLFEYFSETQRNKGNFPGRFSGRQFSNSRSEMNVSTLELGDSALYLCASSLDPVNEQFFGPGTRLTVL.

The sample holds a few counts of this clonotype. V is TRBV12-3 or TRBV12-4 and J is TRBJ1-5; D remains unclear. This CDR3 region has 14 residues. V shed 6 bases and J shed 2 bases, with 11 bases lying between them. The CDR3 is CASRPSVGNQPQHF. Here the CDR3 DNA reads TGTGCCAGCAGGCCGTCCGTCGGCAATCAGCCCCAGCATTTT.

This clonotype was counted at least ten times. DNA of the CDR3: TGTGCCACCAGTGACGACAGGGGTTTCGGCTACACCTTC. Its protein product is CATSDDRGFGYTF. The J gene is TRBJ1-2, the V gene TRBV24-1, with 8 bases lining up with TRBD1. This CDR3 has 13 residues. Germline V gene lookup returns CDR1 KGHDR and CDR2 SFDVKD. V lost 4 bases to trimming and J lost 8 bases; unmatched junction nucleotides: 5.

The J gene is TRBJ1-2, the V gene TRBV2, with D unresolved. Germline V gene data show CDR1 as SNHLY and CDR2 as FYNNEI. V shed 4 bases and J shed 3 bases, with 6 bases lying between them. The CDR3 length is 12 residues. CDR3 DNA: TGTGCCAGCAGTGTGCGGGACTATGGCTACACCTTC. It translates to CASSVRDYGYTF.

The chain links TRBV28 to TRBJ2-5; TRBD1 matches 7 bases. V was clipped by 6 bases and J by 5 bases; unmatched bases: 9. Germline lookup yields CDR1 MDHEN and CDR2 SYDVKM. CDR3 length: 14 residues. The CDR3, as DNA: TGTGCCAGCAGAACCACAGGGGCGGCGGAGACCCAGTACTTC. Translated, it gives CASRTTGAAETQYF.

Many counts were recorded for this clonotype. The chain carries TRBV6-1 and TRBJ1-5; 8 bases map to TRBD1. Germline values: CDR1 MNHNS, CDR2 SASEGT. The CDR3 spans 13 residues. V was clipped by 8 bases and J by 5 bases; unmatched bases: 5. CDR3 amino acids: CASQDRVYQPQHF. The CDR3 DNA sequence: TGTGCCAGCCAGGACAGGGTTTATCAGCCCCAGCATTTT.

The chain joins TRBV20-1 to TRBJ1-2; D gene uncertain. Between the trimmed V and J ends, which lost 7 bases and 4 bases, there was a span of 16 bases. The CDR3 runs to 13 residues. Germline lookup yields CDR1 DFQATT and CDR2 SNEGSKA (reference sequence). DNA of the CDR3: TGCAGTGTCAACGCCGGAATCCCCTATGGCTACACCTTC. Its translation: CSVNAGIPYGYTF.